This TCR beta chain was profiled in a study of CD8 T cells in Susac syndrome. Reverse transcription of about 0.45 to 1 ug RNA used random hexamers. Amplification of TCR beta CDR3 spanned 54 Vbeta and 13 Jbeta via immunoSEQ multiplex PCR. TCRdb fed the immunoSEQ multiplex PCR reads into MiXCR, producing one record per CDR3 protein. In the table there are more than 75,000 distinct CDR3 sequences, around 94% of which are singletons. The V gene's germline CDR1 is SGDLS and CDR2 YYNGEE. Trimming shortened V by 4 bases and J by 1 base, and 15 bases separated the two germline ends. The CDR3 totals 16 residues.

The sequenced material came from CD8+ T cells from PBMCs. This chain joins TRBV9 and TRBJ2-1; D unresolved. The clonotype was recovered from a human donor in good health. DNA for the CDR3: TGTGCCAGCAGCCCCCCAGTGGCGGTTTCCTACAATGAGCAGTTCTTC. This sequence encodes CASSPPVAVSYNEQFF.